This T cell receptor beta chain was recorded in a study of blood T cell repertoires in COVID-19. Whole-study context: The United States, Italy and Spain were the sources of the acute and convalescent COVID-19 samples. T cells, B-cell-depleted T cells, or PBMCs supplied cDNA or gDNA.

The length of the CDR3 is 13 residues. V lost 6 bases and J lost 6, with 14 bases in between. CDR1 and CDR2 (germline): MNHEY, SMNVEV (reference sequence). This clone was detected only a few times. Per the original data handling: Quantification of nucleated cells was approximated via reference gene primer amplification. Method: immunoSEQ multiplex PCR; TCRdb's copy keeps in-frame clones and lacks some. V and J calls and clone size come straight from that table; D and trimming were deduced from the DNA. The table shows 150,000 or so clones, with about 88% occurring only once. The specimen sequenced was peripheral blood. The receptor was isolated from a man between 60 and 70 years old with active or convalescent COVID-19. The J gene is TRBJ1-2, the V gene TRBV27; D unresolved. CDR3 coding DNA: TGTGCCAGCAGGTTCGGTAGAGAGGATGGCTACACCTTC. Protein product: CASRFGREDGYTF.